This T cell receptor beta chain originates from a study of T cells in Graves' hyperthyroidism and ophthalmopathy. Study-level findings and limits: Most clonotypes expanded in the thyroid (above 0.001) were also present in blood.

Stability of Graves' hyperthyroidism was defined as absent ophthalmopathy progression within 18 months. Patients with uncontrolled infections, other autoimmune diseases, pregnancy or lactation were excluded. TCR beta CDR3 sequences were amplified from RNA transcripts. First-round RT-PCR with HTBI primers amplified the TCR CDR3 region. TCRdb re-called the multiplex PCR reads with MiXCR, one entry per CDR3 protein. This table has some 510,000 distinct CDR3 sequences, less than 25% appearing once. Trimming removed 1 base from V and 3 bases from J; junction bases left unmatched: 5. The CDR3 is made up of 15 amino acids. The germline V gene encodes CDR1 MDHEN and CDR2 SYDVKM. In its sample, this clonotype was seen many times. No antigen is known for it.

Material: blood. The sequence derives from a man aged 18 to 35 with Graves' hyperthyroidism. The chain joins TRBV28 to TRBJ1-1, with 7 nucleotides matching TRBD1. The CDR3 sequence: CASSLSGQAYTEAFF. As DNA, the CDR3 is TGTGCCAGCAGTTTATCTGGACAGGCTTACACTGAAGCTTTCTTT. Variable domain in full (rest from reference TRBV28 and TRBJ1-1): DVKVTQSSRYLVKRTGEKVFLECVQDMDHENMFWYRQDPGLGLRLIYFSYDVKMKEKGDIPEGYSVSREKKERFSLILESASTNQTSMYLCASSLSGQAYTEAFFGQGTRLTVV.